This entry concerns a single T cell receptor beta chain. Its specificity is unknown. The source of the sample is a study of OX40 agonist ivuxolimab in advanced cancers. Study as a whole: The patients got ivuxolimab, which is an agonistic anti-OX40 (CD134) antibody. Those treated in dose escalation had hepatocellular carcinoma, melanoma, renal cell cancer or head and neck cancer.

General observations from the study: Some nonresponders likewise displayed low normalized T-cell clonal expansion.

Measured with immunoSEQ multiplex PCR; TCRdb has only the in-frame clones, and not every one. The sample has 86,000 or so clones, about 91% seen once. From germline, CDR1 is SGHNT and CDR2 YYREEE (reference sequence). The V segment lost 5 bases and the J segment 7 bases; nucleotides outside the gene matches: 7. There are 16 residues in the CDR3. The V and J genes are TRBV5-4 and TRBJ2-2; 14 nucleotides match TRBD2. The sequenced sample was CD4+ or CD8+ T cells sorted from blood, obtained in a trial of the OX40 agonist ivuxolimab. This TCR was recovered from an adult with an advanced solid tumor such as melanoma, head and neck, liver or kidney cancer. The chain's CDR3 is CASRSTSGRAGGELFF. The CDR3, as DNA: TGTGCCAGCAGATCGACTAGCGGGAGGGCCGGCGGGGAGCTGTTTTTT.